The clone carrying this T cell receptor beta chain was seen a handful of times. This entry belongs to a study of PD-L1 blockade in urothelial cancer. As for the study in general: In 2014 therapy began: atezolizumab 1,200 mg intravenously every 3 weeks. Between 0 and 3 prior chemotherapy regimens had been given to patients.

Time point specified: pretreatment peripheral blood. V lost 2 bases and J lost 0; bases outside the gene matches: 12. In germline, CDR1 is SGHRS, CDR2 YFSETQ. This CDR3 is 18 amino acids long. Assay: immunoSEQ multiplex PCR; the TCRdb copy retains only in-frame clones and omits some. The sample records 86,000 or so clones, around 85% being singletons. Sequenced here: PBMCs, sampled around atezolizumab (anti-PD-L1) treatment. The receptor's source is a man in his 60s with urothelial cancer. The chain joins TRBV5-1 to TRBJ1-2, with 8 nucleotides matching TRBD1. Here the CDR3 reads CASSLGRGPDSSNYGYTF. The CDR3 bases are TGCGCCAGCAGCTTAGGCAGGGGGCCCGATTCTTCTAACTATGGCTACACCTTC.